This TCR beta chain comes out of a study of T cells in localized non-small cell lung cancer (dated by TCRdb to 2020 to 2021). A note on the overall study: The study analyzed T cell repertoires of hundreds of early-stage NSCLC patients, comparing tumors and uninvolved tumor-adjacent lungs. All 220 or so NSCLC patients in the cohort were treatment-naive and had localized lung tumors that were resected. The mean age of the NSCLC patients was roughly 70 years, with approximately 130 men and around 110 women.

V is trimmed back by 0 bases and J by 4 bases, and the junction contains 4 bases that no gene match accounts for. From its cysteine to its phenylalanine, the CDR3 spans 15 amino acids. Only the CDR3 portion is preserved as DNA: 45 bases, with reading frame beginning at the first base. Sequences SGHNT (CDR1) and YYREEE (CDR2) are obtained from the germline V gene (reference sequence). At diagnosis, peripheral blood, uninvolved tumor-adjacent lung and tumor were collected and were preserved as a mix of fresh-frozen and FFPE material. For TCR repertoire profiling, blood samples were analyzed as peripheral blood mononuclear cells. TCR beta CDR3 regions were sequenced from DNA using the immunoSEQ Assay. The original methods were these. To compute T cell density, TCR beta template counts were normalized to usable DNA, which was estimated by amplifying housekeeping genes. Richness was estimated with the preseqR package, extrapolating to 400,000 templates for PBMC samples and 120,000 templates for tissue samples. Clonality was taken to be one minus Pielou's evenness. To identify tissue-enriched TCRs, differential abundance testing was run on productive amino-acid clonotypes with a minimum total count of 5 and an alpha of 0.1. The Jaccard Index and the Morisita Overlap Index were used to measure how much the repertoires overlapped between compartments. TCR beta CDR3s were clustered by GLIPH together with public tetramer-defined viral CDR3s, and at least three viral sequences plus V-gene enrichment were required for viral motifs. TCRdb re-hosts the immuneACCESS table, in-frame sequences only. Its copies lack some clones; in the studies checked, an unresolved V gene accounts for under half of them, and the cause for the rest is not known. The V and J calls and clone size come from that table; D and trimming were worked out from the DNA. This sample lists more than 45,000 clones; 65% to 85% were detected once. About a sixth of the sample is taken by the ten largest.

Concerning this clone itself: Its antigen is currently not known. Base quality data are lacking; no much larger clone is found one base away.

The full study reports these points: Higher T cell density in blood was associated with longer overall survival, whereas higher clonality in adjacent lung was associated with shorter survival. The highest T cell clonality was observed in uninvolved tumor-adjacent lung, where clonality exceeded that of tumor, suggesting that antigenic responses were more focused in uninvolved tumor-adjacent lung. Of the top 100 tumor clones, a median of roughly 53 were detected in paired uninvolved adjacent lung; about 26 were also among that lung's top 100. Multi-region tumor sequencing was not performed, so intratumor heterogeneity could not be excluded. Since the design was exploratory, TCR variables were selected using unadjusted p-values with no false-discovery rate correction.

This specimen was peripheral blood mononuclear cells, taken before any cancer treatment. The sequence was collected from a man aged 40-75 years with stage III lung adenocarcinoma. Here the chain combines TRBV5-4 and TRBJ2-1; TRBD1 aligns with 7 central bases. The DNA reads TGTGCCAGCAGCTTGGGAGACAGGGCATACAATGAGCAGTTCTTC. It translates as CASSLGDRAYNEQFF.